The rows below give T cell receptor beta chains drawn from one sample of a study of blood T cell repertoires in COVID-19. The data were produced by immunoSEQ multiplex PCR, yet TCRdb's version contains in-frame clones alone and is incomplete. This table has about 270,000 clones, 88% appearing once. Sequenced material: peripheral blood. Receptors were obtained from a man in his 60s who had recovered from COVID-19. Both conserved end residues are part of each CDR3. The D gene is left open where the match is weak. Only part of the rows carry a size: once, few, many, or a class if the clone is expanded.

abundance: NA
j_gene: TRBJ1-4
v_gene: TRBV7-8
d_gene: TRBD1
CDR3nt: TGTGCCAGCAGCGGACAGGGTTATGAAAAACTGTTTTTT
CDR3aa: CASSGQGYEKLFF

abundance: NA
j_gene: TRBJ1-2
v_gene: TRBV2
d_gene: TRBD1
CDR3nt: TGTGCCAGCAGGGACAGGGTGAATGGCTACACCTTC
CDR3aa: CASRDRVNGYTF

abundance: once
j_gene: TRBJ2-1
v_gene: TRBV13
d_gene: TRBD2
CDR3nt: TGTGCCAGCAGCTTATCTAGCGGGGGGGCCTCTTACAATGAGCAGTTCTTC
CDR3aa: CASSLSSGGASYNEQFF

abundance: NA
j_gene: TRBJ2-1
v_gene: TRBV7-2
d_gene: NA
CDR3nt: TGTGCCAGCAGCCCCCCCCGGGATTACAATGAGCAGTTCTTC
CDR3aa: CASSPPRDYNEQFF

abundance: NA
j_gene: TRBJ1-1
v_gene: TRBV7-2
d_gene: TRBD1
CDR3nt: TGTGCCAGCAGCTTAGGGGGACAGGCCCGCTCGGGCACTGAAGCTTTCTTT
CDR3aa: CASSLGGQARSGTEAFF

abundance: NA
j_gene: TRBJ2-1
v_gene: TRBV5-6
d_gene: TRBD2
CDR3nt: TGTGCCAGCAGCCTCTGGCTAGCGGGGGTACCAAATGAGCAGTTCTTC
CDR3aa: CASSLWLAGVPNEQFF

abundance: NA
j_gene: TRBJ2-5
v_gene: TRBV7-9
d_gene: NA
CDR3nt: TGTGCCAGCAGCAAAACGACAGCCAGGTACCAAGAGACCCAGTACTTC
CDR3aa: CASSKTTARYQETQYF

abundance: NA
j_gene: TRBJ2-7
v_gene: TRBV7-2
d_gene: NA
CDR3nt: TGTGCCAGCAGCTTACCTCCTTATTACGAGCAGTACTTC
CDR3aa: CASSLPPYYEQYF

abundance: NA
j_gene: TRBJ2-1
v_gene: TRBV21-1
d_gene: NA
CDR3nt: TGTGCCAGCAGCAAAGAATCGAGGAATCTAGCGGCGAGCTCCTACAATGAGCAGTTCTTC
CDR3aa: CASSKESRNLAASSYNEQFF

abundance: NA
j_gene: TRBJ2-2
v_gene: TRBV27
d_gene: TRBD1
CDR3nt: TGTGCCAGCAGATACCACAGGGGACCCGGGGAGCTGTTTTTT
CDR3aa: CASRYHRGPGELFF

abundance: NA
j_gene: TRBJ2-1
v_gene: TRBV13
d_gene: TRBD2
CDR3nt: TGTGCCAGCAGCTGGGGGACTAGCGGGGGAAATGAGCAGTTCTTC
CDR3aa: CASSWGTSGGNEQFF

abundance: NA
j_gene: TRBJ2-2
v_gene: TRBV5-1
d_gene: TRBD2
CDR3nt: TGCGCCAGCAGTTTTATAGCGGGGGCGAACACCGGGGAGCTGTTTTTT
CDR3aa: CASSFIAGANTGELFF

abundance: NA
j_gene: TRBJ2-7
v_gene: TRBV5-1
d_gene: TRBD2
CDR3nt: TGCGCCAGCAGCTTGTCGGGGGGACCCTACGAGCAGTACTTC
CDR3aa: CASSLSGGPYEQYF

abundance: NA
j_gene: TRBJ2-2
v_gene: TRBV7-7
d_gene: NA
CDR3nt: TGTGCCAGCAGCTTAGGGTCGGCCGGGGAGCTGTTTTTT
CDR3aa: CASSLGSAGELFF

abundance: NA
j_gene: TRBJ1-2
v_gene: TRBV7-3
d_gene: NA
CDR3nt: TGTGCCAGCAGCCCATCAGGGATGGGGTATGGCTACACCTTC
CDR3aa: CASSPSGMGYGYTF

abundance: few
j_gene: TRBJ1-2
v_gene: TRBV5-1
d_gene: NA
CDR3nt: TGCGCCAGCAGCTTGGGGACAGCCAACTATGGCTACACCTTC
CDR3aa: CASSLGTANYGYTF

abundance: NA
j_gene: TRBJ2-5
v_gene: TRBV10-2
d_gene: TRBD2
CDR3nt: TGCGCCAGCAGTGAGGCTAGCGGGGGTTTGGAGACCCAGTACTTC
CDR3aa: CASSEASGGLETQYF

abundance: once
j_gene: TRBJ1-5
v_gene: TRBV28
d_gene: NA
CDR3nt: TGTGCCAGCACCCCTTCGGGAGGGGTCCGCAATCAGCCCCAGCATTTT
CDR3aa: CASTPSGGVRNQPQHF